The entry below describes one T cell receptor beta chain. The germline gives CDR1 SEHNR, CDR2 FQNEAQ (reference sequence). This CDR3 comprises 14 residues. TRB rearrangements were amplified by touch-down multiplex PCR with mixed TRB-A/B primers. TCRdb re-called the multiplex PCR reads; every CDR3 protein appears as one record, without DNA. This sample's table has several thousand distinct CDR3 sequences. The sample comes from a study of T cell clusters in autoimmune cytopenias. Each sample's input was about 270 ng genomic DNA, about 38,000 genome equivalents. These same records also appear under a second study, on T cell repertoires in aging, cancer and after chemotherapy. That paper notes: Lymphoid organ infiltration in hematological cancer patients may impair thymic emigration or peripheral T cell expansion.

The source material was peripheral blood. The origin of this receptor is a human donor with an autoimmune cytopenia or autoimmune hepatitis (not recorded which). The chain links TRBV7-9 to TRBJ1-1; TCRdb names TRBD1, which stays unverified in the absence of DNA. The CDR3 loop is CASSHWGVNTEAFF.